This TCR beta chain is drawn from a study of shared clonotypes between healthy human individuals. Only CD45RO-negative cells positively selected for CCR7 counted as naive CD8 cells, so terminally differentiated effector memory CD45RA+ cells were excluded. It was 200 to 250 ng DNA, 30,000 or so T cell genomes, that sorted-subset replicate PCRs used. Only in-frame clones appear in the TCRdb table, and some are missing; sequencing was by immunoSEQ multiplex PCR. This table has 560,000 or so clones, roughly 95% appearing once. CDR3 length: 15 residues. J gave up 3 bases and V 2 bases, and 4 bases lay outside the gene matches. Per germline, CDR1 MNHEY and CDR2 SMNVEV (reference sequence).

The J gene is TRBJ2-3, the V gene TRBV27; 8 bases align to TRBD2. This TCR was sampled from a woman in her thirties in good health. Material: naive CD8+ T cells sorted from blood. The CDR3 DNA follows: TGTGCCAGCAGTTTAATAGCGGGAAGGACAGATACGCAGTATTTT. It encodes CASSLIAGRTDTQYF.